This T cell receptor (beta chain) was identified in a study of blood T cell repertoires in COVID-19. Only in-frame clones appear in the TCRdb table, and some are missing; sequencing was by immunoSEQ multiplex PCR. The sample consists of more than 95,000 clones, approximately 83% of them appearing once. Trimming left V 3 bases short and J 0 bases short, with 5 bases between. This CDR3 has 13 residues. The V gene's germline CDR1 is SEHNR and CDR2 FQNEAQ (reference sequence). This chain links TRBV7-9 with TRBJ1-1, with no clear D. The sequenced sample consisted of peripheral blood. The receptor was isolated from a woman aged 80 or older with acute or convalescent COVID-19. The CDR3 DNA reads TGTGCCAGCAGCTTCGACATGAACACTGAAGCTTTCTTT. It is translated as CASSFDMNTEAFF.